The 10 T cell receptor beta chains below all came from one sample that was sequenced in a study of OX40 agonist ivuxolimab in advanced cancers. Sequencing was performed with immunoSEQ multiplex PCR; in TCRdb, only in-frame clones are kept and a portion is missing. The repertoire holds tens of thousands of clones, with 70% to 80% as singletons. This sample comprised CD4+ or CD8+ T cells sorted from blood, obtained in a trial of the OX40 agonist ivuxolimab. All receptors come from an adult with an advanced solid tumor such as melanoma, head and neck, liver or kidney cancer.

This chain uses TRBV5-4 with TRBJ2-4; TRBD2 aligns across 11 bases. Germline V gives CDR1 SGHNT, CDR2 YYREEE (reference sequence). V lost 2 bases and J lost 8; bases outside the gene matches: 0. There are 13 residues in the CDR3. Written as DNA, the CDR3 is TGTGCCAGCAGCTTTAGCGGGGGGGACATTCAGTACTTC. Protein product: CASSFSGGDIQYF.

This chain connects TRBV19 to TRBJ2-7; 10 nucleotides line up with TRBD2. V lost 3 bases, J lost 5 bases, and 10 bases stayed unmatched. This CDR3 is built from 16 residues. Germline V gene data show CDR1 as LNHDA and CDR2 as SQIVND (reference sequence). The chain's CDR3 is CASSINLSGGVHEQYF. CDR3 in DNA: TGTGCCAGTAGTATCAACTTGAGCGGGGGGGTCCACGAGCAGTACTTC.

The V call is TRBV6-6, the J call TRBJ2-5, with D possibly being TRBD1 (6 bases). The germline CDR1 and CDR2 sequences are MNHNY and SVGAGI (reference sequence). This CDR3 is 14 amino acids long. V was shortened by 1 base and J by 2 bases, with 8 bases between the two germline ends. CDR3 DNA sequence: TGTGCCAGCAGTTACTTTCAGGGGCAAGAGACCCAGTACTTC. This gives the protein CASSYFQGQETQYF.

V is TRBV7-3 and J is TRBJ1-6; TRBD1 is a possible D gene (6 bases). Germline values: CDR1 SGHTA, CDR2 FQGTGA. The CDR3 consists of 14 residues. V shed 2 bases and J shed 7 bases, with 9 bases lying between them. CDR3: CASSLGGDNSPLHF. In DNA form, the CDR3 reads TGTGCCAGCAGCTTAGGGGGCGACAATTCACCCCTCCACTTT.

The chain combines TRBV9 with TRBJ2-7, with D tentatively TRBD1 or TRBD2 (5 bases each). The CDR3 covers 12 residues. The V gene lost 2 bases and the J gene lost 5 bases, with 8 bases spanning the gap. Germline lookup yields CDR1 SGDLS and CDR2 YYNGEE. CDR3 DNA: TGTGCCAGCAGCGTCGGGGACCACGAGCAGTACTTC. Translating it yields CASSVGDHEQYF.

The chain's CDR3 is CASSPTSGGIYNEQFF. For the CDR3, the DNA is TGTGCCAGCAGCCCGACGAGCGGGGGGATCTACAATGAGCAGTTCTTC. The V gene is TRBV4-2, the J gene TRBJ2-1; 9 nucleotides match TRBD2. This CDR3 region has 16 residues. V was pared by 4 bases and J by 3 bases, with 7 bases of the junction left unmatched. Germline CDR1 LGHNA, CDR2 YNFKEQ.

The J gene is TRBJ2-5, the V gene TRBV4-3; 9 nucleotides align to TRBD1. The end of the DNA is better explained by TRBJ2-7, so the J call may be wrong. From germline, CDR1 is LGHNA and CDR2 YSLEER. The CDR3 runs 15 residues. CDR3 region: CASSQEGTGSYEQYF. The CDR3 coding sequence is TGCGCCAGCAGCCAAGAGGGGACAGGGTCCTACGAGCAGTACTTC.

This clone was detected once. V usage is TRBV6-5 and J usage is TRBJ1-1; the D is unclear. CDR1 MNHEY and CDR2 SVGAGI come from the germline V gene. Between the trimmed V and J ends, which lost 6 bases and 3 bases, there was a span of 11 bases. There are 13 residues in the CDR3. In nucleotides, the CDR3 is TGTGCCAGCAGGAGAACAGTCTACACTGAAGCTTTCTTT. Translated, it gives CASRRTVYTEAFF.

This clone appeared a single time. The DNA of the CDR3 is TGTGCCAGCAGCTTAGAGGGGAGGGGGGTCCACGAGCAGTACTTC. Translating it yields CASSLEGRGVHEQYF. The genes are TRBV7-8 and TRBJ2-7, with D perhaps TRBD2 (7 bases). Germline assignment: CDR1 SGHVS and CDR2 FQNEAQ. V lost 1 base, J lost 5 bases, and 15 bases lay in between. The CDR3 is 15 residues long.

J is TRBJ1-5 and V is TRBV4-3, with D uncertain. Looked up from germline, CDR1 is LGHNA and CDR2 is YSLEER. This CDR3 is 14 amino acids long. Trimming cost V 0 bases and J 11 bases, with 14 bases left between them. The DNA for the CDR3 is TGCGCCAGCAGCCAAGATCTGGGCCTTGAGGCCCAGCATTTT. This encodes CASSQDLGLEAQHF.